These T cell receptor beta chains were read from a single sample in a study of T cells in Graves' hyperthyroidism and ophthalmopathy. Each CDR3 protein is one row after TCRdb ran MiXCR on the multiplex PCR reads. Of under 250,000 distinct CDR3 sequences listed, approximately 25% are singletons. Material for sequencing was blood. The receptors were sampled from a woman aged 40 to 50 with Graves' ophthalmopathy. Both conserved end residues are part of each CDR3. D genes are given only for firm matches. Some rows mark clone size as missing; the rest say once, few, many or name a class of expanded clone.

v_gene	abundance	d_gene	j_gene	CDR3nt	CDR3aa
TRBV2	many	NA	TRBJ1-3	TGTGCCAGCAGTGAACGTATCAGGGGCGTCTCTGGAAACACCATATATTTT	CASSERIRGVSGNTIYF
TRBV28	NA	NA	TRBJ1-2	TGTGCCAGCAGAATAGGGGGGTACTATGGCTACACCTTC	CASRIGGYYGYTF
TRBV4-1	many	TRBD1	TRBJ2-5	TGCGCCAGCAGCCGAGACAGGGGGTCGGAGACCCAGTACTTC	CASSRDRGSETQYF
TRBV3-1	few	NA	TRBJ2-7	TGTGCCAGCAGCCAAGATCCCCAGAGGGCCTACGAGCAGTACTTC	CASSQDPQRAYEQYF
TRBV3-1	many	NA	TRBJ1-1	TGTGCCAGCAGCCACGACAGTGGAGCTTTCTTT	CASSHDSGAFF
TRBV6-5	many	NA	TRBJ1-5	TGTGCCAGCAGTCCAGGCCGGGGCCTTAATCAGCCCCAGCATTTT	CASSPGRGLNQPQHF
TRBV11-2	NA	NA	TRBJ1-1	TGTGCCAGCAGCCAAGGGGTTAGAGCTTTCTTT	CASSQGVRAFF
TRBV28	many	TRBD2	TRBJ2-5	TGTGCCAGCAGCTTGGTGGGACTAGACCAAGAGACCCAGTACTTC	CASSLVGLDQETQYF
TRBV5-1	NA	NA	TRBJ1-2	TGCGCCAGCAGCAAGGACGCAGGGGAACACTATGGCTACACCTTC	CASSKDAGEHYGYTF
TRBV6-1	NA	TRBD2	TRBJ2-7	TGTGCCAGTGGGACTAGCATCTTTGAAGAGCAGTACTTC	CASGTSIFEEQYF
TRBV4-2	NA	NA	TRBJ1-2	TGTGCCAGCAGCCAAGGGCCAGGGCATGGCTACACCTTC	CASSQGPGHGYTF
TRBV27	NA	NA	TRBJ1-2	TGTGCCAGCGGTTCCAATGGTAAAGGGACGCCCGGCTACACCTTC	CASGSNGKGTPGYTF
TRBV25-1	many	NA	TRBJ1-2	TGTGCCAGCAGCCCCCGGACAGCTGGCTACACCTTC	CASSPRTAGYTF
TRBV12-3/TRBV12-4	medium-sized	NA	TRBJ2-2	TGTGCCAGCAGTCCCCCCCTAGCAACCGGGGAGCTGTTTTTT	CASSPPLATGELFF
TRBV7-8	many	NA	TRBJ2-2	TGTGCCAGCAGCTTTATGGATTCCGGGGAGCTGTTTTTT	CASSFMDSGELFF
TRBV4-1	NA	NA	TRBJ2-5	TGCGCCAGCAGCCAAGGGGTCGCCGGTTGGAAGGCCCAGTACTTC	CASSQGVAGWKAQYF